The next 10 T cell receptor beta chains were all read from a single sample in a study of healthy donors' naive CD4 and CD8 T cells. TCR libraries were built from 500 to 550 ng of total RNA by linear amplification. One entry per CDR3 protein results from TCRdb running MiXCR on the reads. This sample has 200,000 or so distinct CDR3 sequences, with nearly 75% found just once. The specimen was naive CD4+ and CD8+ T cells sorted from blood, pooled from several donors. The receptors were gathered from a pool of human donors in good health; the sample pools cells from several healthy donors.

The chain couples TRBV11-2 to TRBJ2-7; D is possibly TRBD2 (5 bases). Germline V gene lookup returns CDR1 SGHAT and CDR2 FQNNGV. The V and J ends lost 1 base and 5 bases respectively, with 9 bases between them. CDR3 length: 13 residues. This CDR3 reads CASSLVIGDEQYF. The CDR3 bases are TGTGCCAGCAGCTTAGTTATCGGGGACGAGCAGTACTTC.

The CDR3 reads CASSLIGAETQYF. CDR3 nucleotide sequence: TGTGCCAGCAGTTTAATAGGGGCAGAGACCCAGTACTTC. V is TRBV27 and J is TRBJ2-7, with D perhaps TRBD1 (5 bases). The end of the DNA fits TRBJ2-5 better, so the J call may be wrong. The CDR3 has 13 amino acids. The germline CDR1 and CDR2 sequences are MNHEY and SMNVEV (reference sequence).

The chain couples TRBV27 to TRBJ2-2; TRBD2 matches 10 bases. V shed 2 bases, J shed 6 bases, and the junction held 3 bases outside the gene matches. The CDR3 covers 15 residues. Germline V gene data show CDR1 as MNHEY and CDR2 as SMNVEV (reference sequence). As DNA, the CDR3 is TGTGCCAGCAGTTTAACTAGCGGGGCCTCCGGGGAGCTGTTTTTT. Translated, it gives CASSLTSGASGELFF.

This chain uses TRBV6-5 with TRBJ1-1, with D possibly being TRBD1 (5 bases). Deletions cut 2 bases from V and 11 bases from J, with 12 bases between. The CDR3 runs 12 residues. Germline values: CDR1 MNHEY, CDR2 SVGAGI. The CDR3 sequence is CASSYGGLSAFF. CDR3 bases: TGTGCCAGCAGTTACGGGGGATTGAGTGCTTTCTTT.

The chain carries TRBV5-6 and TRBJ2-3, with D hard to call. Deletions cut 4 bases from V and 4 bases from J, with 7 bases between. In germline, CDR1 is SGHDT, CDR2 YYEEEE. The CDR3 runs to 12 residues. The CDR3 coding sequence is TGTGCCAGCAGCCTGGATTCAGATACGCAGTATTTT. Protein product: CASSLDSDTQYF.

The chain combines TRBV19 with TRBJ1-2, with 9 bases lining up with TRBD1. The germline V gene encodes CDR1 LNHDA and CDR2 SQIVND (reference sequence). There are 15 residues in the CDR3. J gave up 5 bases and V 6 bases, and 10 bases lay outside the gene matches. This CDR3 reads CASRGTGGAGYGYTF. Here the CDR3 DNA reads TGTGCCAGTAGGGGCACAGGGGGCGCGGGGTATGGCTACACCTTC.

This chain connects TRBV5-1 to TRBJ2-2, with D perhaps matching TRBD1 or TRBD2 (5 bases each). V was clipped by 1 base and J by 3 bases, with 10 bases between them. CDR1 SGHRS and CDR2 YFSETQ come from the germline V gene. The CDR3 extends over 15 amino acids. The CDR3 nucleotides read TGCGCCAGCAGCTTGCCAGGGAGCGACACCGGGGAGCTGTTTTTT. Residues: CASSLPGSDTGELFF. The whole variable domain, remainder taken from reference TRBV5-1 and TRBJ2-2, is KAGVTQTPRYLIKTRGQQVTLSCSPISGHRSVSWYQQTPGQGLQFLFEYFSETQRNKGNFPGRFSGRQFSNSRSEMNVSTLELGDSALYLCASSLPGSDTGELFFGEGSRLTVL.

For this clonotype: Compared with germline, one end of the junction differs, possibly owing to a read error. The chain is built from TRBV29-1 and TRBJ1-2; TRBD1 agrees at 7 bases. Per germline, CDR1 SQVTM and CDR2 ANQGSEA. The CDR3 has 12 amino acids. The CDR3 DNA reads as TGCAGCGTTGTCAGGGGGAGGAATGGCCACACCTTC. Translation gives CSVVRGRNGHTF.

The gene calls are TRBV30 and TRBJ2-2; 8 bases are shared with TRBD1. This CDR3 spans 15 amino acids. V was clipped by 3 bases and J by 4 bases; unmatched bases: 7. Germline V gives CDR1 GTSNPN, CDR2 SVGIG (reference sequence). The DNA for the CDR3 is TGTGCCTGGAGCAGGGGGCGCACAATCACCGGGGAGCTGTTTTTT. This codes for CAWSRGRTITGELFF.

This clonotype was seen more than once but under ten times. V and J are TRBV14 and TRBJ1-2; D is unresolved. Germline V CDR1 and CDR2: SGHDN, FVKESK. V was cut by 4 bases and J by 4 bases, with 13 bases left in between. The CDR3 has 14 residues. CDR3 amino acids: CASSRESVTYGYTF. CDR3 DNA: TGTGCCAGCAGCCGCGAGTCGGTAACCTATGGCTACACCTTC.